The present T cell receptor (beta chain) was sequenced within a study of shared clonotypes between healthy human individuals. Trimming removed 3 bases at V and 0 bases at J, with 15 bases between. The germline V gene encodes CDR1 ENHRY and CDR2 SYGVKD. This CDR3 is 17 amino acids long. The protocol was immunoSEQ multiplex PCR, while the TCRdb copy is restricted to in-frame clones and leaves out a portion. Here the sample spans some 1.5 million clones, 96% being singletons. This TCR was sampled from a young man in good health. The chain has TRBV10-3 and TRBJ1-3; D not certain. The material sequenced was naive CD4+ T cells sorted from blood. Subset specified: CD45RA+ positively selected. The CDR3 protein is CAISEPFRGSSGNTIYF. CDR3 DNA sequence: TGTGCCATCAGTGAACCATTCCGCGGGAGCTCTGGAAACACCATATATTTT.